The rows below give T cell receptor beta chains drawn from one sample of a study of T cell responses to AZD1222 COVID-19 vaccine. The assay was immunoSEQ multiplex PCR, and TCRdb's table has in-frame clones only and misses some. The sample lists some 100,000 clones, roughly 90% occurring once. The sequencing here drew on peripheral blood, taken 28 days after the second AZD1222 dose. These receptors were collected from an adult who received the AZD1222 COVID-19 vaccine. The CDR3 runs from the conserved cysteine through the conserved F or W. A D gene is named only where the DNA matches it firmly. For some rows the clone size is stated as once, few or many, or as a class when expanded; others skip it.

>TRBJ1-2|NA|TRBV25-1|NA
TGTGCCAGCGGATTAACAGGGACCTATGGCTACACCTTC
CASGLTGTYGYTF
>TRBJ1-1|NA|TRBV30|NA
TGTGCCTGGAACAGGGTGGGAATGAACACTGAAGCTTTCTTT
CAWNRVGMNTEAFF
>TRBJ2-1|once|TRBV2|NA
TGTGCCAGCAGTTTTAGCGTTGAGCAGTTCTTC
CASSFSVEQFF
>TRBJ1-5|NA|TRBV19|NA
TGTGCCAGTATCAAAGGTCCGGGTAATAGCAATCAGCCCCAGCATTTT
CASIKGPGNSNQPQHF
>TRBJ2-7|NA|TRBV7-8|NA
TGTGCCAGCAGCTCCCAGGGGGGCAGAAACTCCTACGAGCAGTACTTC
CASSSQGGRNSYEQYF
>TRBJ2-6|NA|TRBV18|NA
TGTGCCAGCTCACCGTTGGCTGGGGCCAACGTCCTGACTTTC
CASSPLAGANVLTF
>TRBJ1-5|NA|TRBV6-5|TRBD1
TGTGCCAGCAGCGCCGGGACAGGGTACAATCAGCCCCAGCATTTT
CASSAGTGYNQPQHF
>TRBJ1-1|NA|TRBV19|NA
TGTGCCAGTAAGGGCAGGGTGAACACTGAAGCTTTCTTT
CASKGRVNTEAFF
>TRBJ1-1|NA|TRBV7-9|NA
TGTGCCAGCAGCCGAGGGGGGAACACTGAAGCTTTCTTT
CASSRGGNTEAFF
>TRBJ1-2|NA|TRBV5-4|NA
TGTGCCAGCAGCTCGGCCGACAGGACCTATGGCTACACCTTC
CASSSADRTYGYTF
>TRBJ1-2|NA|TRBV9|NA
TGTGCCAGCAGCGTGGGCAGGGCTGCTCGGAAGACGAACTATGGCTACACCTTC
CASSVGRAARKTNYGYTF
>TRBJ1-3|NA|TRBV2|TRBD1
TGTGCCAGCAAAAGACAGGGAGTACTATATTTT
CASKRQGVLYF
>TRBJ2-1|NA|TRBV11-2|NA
TGTGCCAGCAGCATTGGCGGGGTCAATGAGCAGTTCTTC
CASSIGGVNEQFF
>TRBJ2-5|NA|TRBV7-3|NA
TGTGCCAGCAGCCCTAACGGGCCCGGGGAGACCCAGTACTTC
CASSPNGPGETQYF
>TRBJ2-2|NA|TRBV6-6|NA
TGTGCCAGCAGTTCTATAACAAACGGGGAGCTGTTTTTT
CASSSITNGELFF
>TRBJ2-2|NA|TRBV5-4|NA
TGTGCCAGCAGCTTCTGGAGGGGACTCACGAACACCGGGGAGCTGTTTTTT
CASSFWRGLTNTGELFF
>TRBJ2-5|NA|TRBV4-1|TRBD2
TGCGCCAGCAGCCAAGATCCGACGGGGGGGCTGGGAGAGACCCAGTACTTC
CASSQDPTGGLGETQYF
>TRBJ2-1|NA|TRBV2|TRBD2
TGTGCCAGCAGTGCCTTTTTTGCGGGGGGTTCGGAGCAGTTCTTC
CASSAFFAGGSEQFF
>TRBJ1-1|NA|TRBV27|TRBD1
TGTGCCAGCAGGGACAGGGGAAACACTGAAGCTTTCTTT
CASRDRGNTEAFF
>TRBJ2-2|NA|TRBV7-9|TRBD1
TGTGCCAGCAGCTTAGCGCCGGGACAGGGGCTCACCGGGGAGCTGTTTTTT
CASSLAPGQGLTGELFF
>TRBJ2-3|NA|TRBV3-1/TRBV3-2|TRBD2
TGTGCCAGCAGCCAAGAACCGTCCGGGGGGGCGGTGGGTACGCAGTATTTT
CASSQEPSGGAVGTQYF
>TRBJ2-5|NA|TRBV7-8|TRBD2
TGTGCCAGCAGCACCAGGACTAGCGGGGGCCGGGGGGAGACCCAGTACTTC
CASSTRTSGGRGETQYF
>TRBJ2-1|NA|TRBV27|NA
TGTGCCAGCAGCTCTGTTAGCTATGAGCAGTTCTTC
CASSSVSYEQFF
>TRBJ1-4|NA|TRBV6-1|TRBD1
TGTGCCAGCGGTGGGACAGGGGGCCCGCTGAGGGGTTTTGAAAAACTGTTTTTT
CASGGTGGPLRGFEKLFF
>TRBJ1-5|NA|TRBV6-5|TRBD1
TGTGCCAGCAGTCCGGACAGGGTAAGTCAGCCCCAGCATTTT
CASSPDRVSQPQHF